This entry features one TCR beta chain sequence. What it binds is not known. Measured with immunoSEQ multiplex PCR; TCRdb has only the in-frame clones, and not every one. The sample shows 45,000 to 55,000 clones, 81% of them seen only once. This CDR3 is 15 amino acids long. V shed 0 bases and J shed 1 base, with 9 bases lying between them. The germline V gene has CDR1 MNHNY and CDR2 SVGAGI (reference sequence). These data belong to a study of PD-1 blockade in mismatch repair-deficient tumors. Looking at the study overall: All were previously treated, progressing patients with around 12 mismatch repair-deficient cancer types. General study findings and limits: After pembrolizumab, tumor-resident clones rose rapidly, then generally contracted before radiologic responses.

PCR or immunohistochemistry showed mismatch repair deficiency in every enrolled patient. TCR sequencing covered a few patients who responded to pembrolizumab. The clonotype originates from an adult with mismatch repair-deficient cancer. This sequence joins TRBV6-6 and TRBJ1-1; D unclear. The sample consisted of peripheral blood, taken roughly 19 weeks after starting pembrolizumab. Here the CDR3 DNA reads TGTGCCAGCAGTTACTCGGCGCCATCGAACACTGAAGCTTTCTTT. Encoded protein: CASSYSAPSNTEAFF.